Following are 27 T cell receptor beta chains from one sample sequenced in a study of T cell responses to AZD1222 COVID-19 vaccine. Method: immunoSEQ multiplex PCR; TCRdb's copy keeps in-frame clones and lacks some. The sample records 85,000 to 100,000 clones, about 89% being singletons. Sequences were derived from peripheral blood, sampled on day 0 of AZD1222 vaccination. The receptors were gathered from an adult in good health.

The chain uses TRBV30 and TRBJ2-7; 10 bases fit TRBD1. The germline CDR1 and CDR2 sequences are GTSNPN and SVGIG (reference sequence). V trimming: 0 bases; J trimming: 6 bases; junction bases outside the gene matches: 2. The CDR3 sequence is 13 residues long. CDR3 nucleotide sequence: TGTGCCTGGAGTGTAGACAGGGGGCGCGAGCAGTACTTC. It encodes CAWSVDRGREQYF.

This clone was detected once. The rearrangement uses TRBV7-9 and TRBJ1-4; D might be TRBD1 (6 bases). This CDR3 region has 16 residues. The V and J ends lost 6 bases and 7 bases respectively, with 21 bases between them. Germline CDR1 is SEHNR and CDR2 is FQNEAQ (reference sequence). The DNA of the CDR3 is TGTGCCAGCAGACGTACCACACAGGGTTGGAGTGAAAAACTGTTTTTT. Protein: CASRRTTQGWSEKLFF.

The chain links TRBV12-3 or TRBV12-4 to TRBJ2-7; unclear D gene. The CDR3 extends over 13 amino acids. Deletions cut 8 bases from V and 6 bases from J, with 17 bases between. CDR3 loop: CASANYRDSEQYF. DNA for the CDR3: TGTGCCAGCGCAAACTATAGAGATAGCGAGCAGTACTTC.

The rearrangement uses TRBV5-1 and TRBJ2-7; D gene uncertain. The CDR3 sequence is 13 residues long. Germline loops: CDR1 SGHRS, CDR2 YFSETQ. Trimming left V 0 bases short and J 3 bases short, with 7 bases between. Written as DNA, the CDR3 is TGCGCCAGCAGCTTGGACGGGTTCTACGAGCAGTACTTC. Translation gives CASSLDGFYEQYF. The whole variable domain, filled in from reference TRBV5-1 and TRBJ2-7, reads KAGVTQTPRYLIKTRGQQVTLSCSPISGHRSVSWYQQTPGQGLQFLFEYFSETQRNKGNFPGRFSGRQFSNSRSEMNVSTLELGDSALYLCASSLDGFYEQYFGPGTRLTVT.

This rearrangement joins TRBV5-4 to TRBJ1-2, with 7 bases that match TRBD1. CDR1 SGHNT and CDR2 YYREEE come from the germline V gene (reference sequence). The CDR3 covers 16 residues. With 3 bases clipped from V and 1 base from J, the junction kept 9 bases outside the gene matches. CDR3 sequence reads: CASSSGSGQINYGYTF. The CDR3 DNA reads TGTGCCAGCAGCTCGGGGTCGGGACAGATTAACTATGGCTACACCTTC.

This clone has a single count. The chain is built from TRBV19 and TRBJ1-3; 8 positions agree with TRBD1. Germline V CDR1 and CDR2: LNHDA, SQIVND (reference sequence). CDR3 length: 15 residues. Losses at the gene ends were 5 bases for V and 0 bases for J; bases not matched to a gene: 3. The CDR3 region has the DNA TGTGCCAGTAGTCCGGGACAGGCCTCTGGAAACACCATATATTTT. Encoded protein: CASSPGQASGNTIYF.

The J gene is TRBJ1-1, the V gene TRBV4-3, with 7 bases aligning to TRBD1. There are 16 residues in the CDR3. Germline V CDR1 and CDR2: LGHNA, YSLEER. The ends lost 4 bases at V and 1 base at J; junction bases unmatched: 9. The CDR3 region is CASSRISGGWNTEAFF. The CDR3 nucleotides are TGCGCCAGCAGCCGGATTTCAGGGGGGTGGAACACTGAAGCTTTCTTT.

The chain employs TRBV11-3 and TRBJ2-1; D is possibly TRBD2 (5 bases). The CDR3 is 13 residues long. Trimming stripped 2 bases from V and 10 bases from J, with 12 bases between. Per the germline V gene, CDR1 is SGHNT and CDR2 is YENEEA. The CDR3 loop is CASSLLAADEQFF. CDR3 sequence (DNA): TGTGCCAGCAGCTTACTAGCCGCGGACGAGCAGTTCTTC.

The rearrangement links TRBV20-1 to TRBJ1-1, with TRBD1 as a possible D gene (5 bases). Germline V gene sequence: CDR1 DFQATT, CDR2 SNEGSKA (reference sequence). Trimming left V 6 bases short and J 11 bases short, with 16 bases between. The CDR3 covers 11 residues. CDR3 bases: TGCAGTGCCCCGCAGGAGACAGAGGCTTTCTTT. Residues: CSAPQETEAFF.

The rearrangement links TRBV2 to TRBJ1-6, with 9 bases aligning to TRBD1. From germline, CDR1 is SNHLY and CDR2 FYNNEI. This CDR3 comprises 15 residues. The J segment lost 5 bases and the V segment lost 7 bases, leaving 6 bases of the junction unmatched. The CDR3 is CASITGGADNSPLHF. The CDR3 coding sequence is TGTGCCAGCATAACAGGGGGCGCCGATAATTCACCCCTCCACTTT.

The CDR3 loop is CASSSGGDGNTIYF. DNA of the CDR3: TGCGCCAGCAGCTCGGGCGGAGATGGAAACACCATATATTTT. The chain uses TRBV5-1 and TRBJ1-3; D gene ambiguous. The V gene's germline CDR1 is SGHRS and CDR2 YFSETQ. With 3 bases removed from V and 3 bases from J, the gap between germline ends came to 10 bases. This CDR3 has 14 amino acids.

This chain links TRBV19 with TRBJ1-3; weak D call: TRBD1 (5 bases). V was cut by 7 bases and J by 4 bases, with 14 bases left in between. This CDR3 region has 14 residues. Germline V gene sequence: CDR1 LNHDA, CDR2 SQIVND (reference sequence). The CDR3 DNA follows: TGTGCCAGTACCTCCGCGGGGGAAGGAAACACCATATATTTT. Translation: CASTSAGEGNTIYF.

The chain carries TRBV3-1 (or the pseudogene TRBV3-2) and TRBJ2-5, with 10 bases identical to TRBD2. Germline CDR1 and CDR2: LGHDT and YNNKEL (reference sequence). The CDR3 spans 17 residues. V shed 2 bases and J 3 bases; nucleotides not matched to a gene: 9. This chain's CDR3 is CASSQKQLAGPEETQYF. The CDR3 DNA is TGTGCCAGCAGCCAAAAACAACTAGCGGGGCCCGAAGAGACCCAGTACTTC.

The chain employs TRBV5-1 and TRBJ2-2, with 7 positions matching TRBD1. CDR1 SGHRS and CDR2 YFSETQ come from the germline V gene. Germline trimming cut 0 bases from V and 1 base from J; bases unmatched to any gene: 6. The CDR3 consists of 17 residues. This CDR3 is CASSLGYRGGNTGELFF. The CDR3 DNA is TGCGCCAGCAGCTTGGGATACAGGGGCGGGAACACCGGGGAGCTGTTTTTT.

The chain combines TRBV2 with TRBJ1-4, with TRBD1 matching 8 bases. The germline CDR1 and CDR2 sequences are SNHLY and FYNNEI. The CDR3 runs 14 residues. Trimming at V came to 6 bases and at J to 9 bases, leaving 9 bases not matched to a gene. The CDR3 loop reads CASSPRWTGQKLFF. The CDR3 DNA follows: TGTGCCAGCAGCCCCCGCTGGACAGGGCAAAAACTGTTTTTT. The full variable domain, its missing parts supplied by reference TRBV2 and TRBJ1-4, is EPEVTQTPSHQVTQMGQEVILRCVPISNHLYFYWYRQILGQKVEFLVSFYNNEISEKSEIFDDQFSVERPDGSNFTLKIRSTKLEDSAMYFCASSPRWTGQKLFFGSGTQLSVL.

V gene TRBV7-6 combines with J gene TRBJ1-1; TRBD1 might be the D (6 bases). The CDR3 sequence is 15 residues long. Trimming shortened V by 1 base and J by 1 base, and 10 bases separated the two germline ends. The V gene's germline CDR1 is SGHVS and CDR2 FNYEAQ. The CDR3 DNA reads as TGTGCCAGCAGCTTAGATTGGGGACAGAACACTGAAGCTTTCTTT. Translation gives CASSLDWGQNTEAFF. The full variable domain, in which reference TRBV7-6 and TRBJ1-1 provide the parts outside the CDR3, is GAGVSQSPRYKVTKRGQDVALRCDPISGHVSLYWYRQALGQGPEFLTYFNYEAQQDKSGLPNDRFSAERPEGSISTLTIQRTEQRDSAMYRCASSLDWGQNTEAFFGQGTRLTVV.

The V gene is TRBV5-1, the J gene TRBJ2-3, with 7 bases that match TRBD2. V shed 5 bases, J shed 0 bases, and the junction held 9 bases outside the gene matches. This CDR3 has 16 residues. Germline V gene lookup returns CDR1 SGHRS and CDR2 YFSETQ. CDR3 nucleotide sequence: TGCGCCAGCAGTCGGGGGGAGCTCACTAGCACAGATACGCAGTATTTT. Protein sequence: CASSRGELTSTDTQYF.

This clone has only one observation. This chain links TRBV7-8 with TRBJ1-3; a weak D match, TRBD1 (6 bases). The CDR3 runs 15 residues. Germline V gene data show CDR1 as SGHVS and CDR2 as FQNEAQ. V dropped 0 bases and J dropped 2 bases, with 8 bases sitting between them. As DNA, the CDR3 is TGTGCCAGCAGCTTAGCGCAGGGGACTGGAAACACCATATATTTT. Translating it yields CASSLAQGTGNTIYF.

The chain has TRBV6-2 or TRBV6-3 and TRBJ1-2; D is possibly TRBD1 (5 bases). V lost 6 bases and J 4 bases, leaving 12 bases between the germline ends. Germline values: CDR1 MNHEY, CDR2 SVGEGT. The CDR3 covers 13 residues. The CDR3 region is CASSAQGSYGYTF. In DNA form, the CDR3 reads TGTGCCAGCAGCGCCCAGGGAAGCTATGGCTACACCTTC.

The rearrangement joins TRBV6-2 or TRBV6-3 to TRBJ2-3, with D perhaps being TRBD1 or TRBD2 (6 bases each). Trimming removed 2 bases at V and 2 bases at J, with 8 bases between. CDR3 length: 14 residues. CDR1 MNHEY and CDR2 SVGEGT come from the germline V gene. The CDR3 DNA reads as TGTGCCAGCAGTTACGGGGGGCCCACAGATACGCAGTATTTT. It encodes CASSYGGPTDTQYF.

The V call is TRBV5-5, the J call TRBJ1-2, with D maybe TRBD1 (5 bases). The V end was cut by 6 bases, the J end by 0 bases, with 12 bases between. CDR3 length equals 14 residues. Germline values: CDR1 SGHKS, CDR2 YYEKEE (reference sequence). The CDR3 nucleotides are TGTGCCAGCAACCAAGGGGCAGCTAACTATGGCTACACCTTC. Translation: CASNQGAANYGYTF.

This chain links TRBV15 with TRBJ1-2; D is unclear. CDR3 length: 12 residues. Germline assignment: CDR1 LNHNV and CDR2 YYDKDF (reference sequence). V was clipped by 1 base and J by 8 bases, with 8 bases between them. Written as DNA, the CDR3 is TGTGCCACCAGCAGAGGGTACGAAGGCTACACCTTC. Its protein product is CATSRGYEGYTF.

The chain joins TRBV3-1 (or the pseudogene TRBV3-2) to TRBJ1-3, with D perhaps matching TRBD1 (6 bases). In germline, CDR1 is LGHDT, CDR2 YNNKEL (reference sequence). The ends were cut back, 4 bases at V and 2 bases at J, with 12 bases in the middle. The CDR3 loop spans 15 amino acids. The CDR3 coding sequence is TGTGCCAGCAGCCTCATGGAGGGGGCTGGAAACACCATATATTTT. This translates into CASSLMEGAGNTIYF.

At least ten counts were recorded for this clone. The sample holds other DNA sequences that translate to the same CDR3. The chain is built from TRBV7-2 and TRBJ1-1; D uncertain. Germline assignment: CDR1 SGHTA and CDR2 FQGNSA. Trimming shortened V by 3 bases and J by 2 bases, and 7 bases separated the two germline ends. This CDR3 is 13 amino acids long. The CDR3 DNA is TGTGCCAGCAGCTTTACACTAAACACTGAAGCTTTCTTT. Translation: CASSFTLNTEAFF.

The V call is TRBV5-1, the J call TRBJ2-3; D is unclear. The CDR3 sequence is 15 residues long. V dropped 2 bases and J dropped 3 bases, with 13 bases sitting between them. Looked up from germline, CDR1 is SGHRS and CDR2 is YFSETQ. As DNA, the CDR3 is TGCGCCAGCAGCTTTGGAATGCTTTGGACAGATACGCAGTATTTT. Residues: CASSFGMLWTDTQYF.

This chain uses TRBV12-3 or TRBV12-4 with TRBJ2-3; D unclear. V was clipped by 3 bases and J by 6 bases, with 4 bases between them. The CDR3 consists of 11 residues. The CDR3 DNA follows: TGTGCCAGCAGTTTCGCGGATACGCAGTATTTT. This gives the protein CASSFADTQYF.

The gene calls are TRBV6-2 or TRBV6-3 and TRBJ2-3; the match to TRBD1 covers 11 bases. Germline CDR1 reads MNHEY; CDR2 reads SVGEGT. V lost 0 bases and J lost 7; bases outside the gene matches: 3. The CDR3 runs 15 residues. The CDR3 sequence is CASSYSGTGGNTQYF. The CDR3 coding sequence is TGTGCCAGCAGTTACTCTGGGACAGGGGGGAATACGCAGTATTTT.